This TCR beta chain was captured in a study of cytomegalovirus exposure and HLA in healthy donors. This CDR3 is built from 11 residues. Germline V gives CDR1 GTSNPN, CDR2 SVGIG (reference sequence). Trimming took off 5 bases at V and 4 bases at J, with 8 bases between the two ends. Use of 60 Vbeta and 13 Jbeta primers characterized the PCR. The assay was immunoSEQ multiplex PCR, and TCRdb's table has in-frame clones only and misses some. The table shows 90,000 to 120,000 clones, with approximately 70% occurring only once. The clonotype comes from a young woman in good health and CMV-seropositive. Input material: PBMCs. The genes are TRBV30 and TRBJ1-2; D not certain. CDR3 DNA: TGTGCCTGGGCCCCAGTCTATGGCTACACCTTC. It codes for CAWAPVYGYTF.